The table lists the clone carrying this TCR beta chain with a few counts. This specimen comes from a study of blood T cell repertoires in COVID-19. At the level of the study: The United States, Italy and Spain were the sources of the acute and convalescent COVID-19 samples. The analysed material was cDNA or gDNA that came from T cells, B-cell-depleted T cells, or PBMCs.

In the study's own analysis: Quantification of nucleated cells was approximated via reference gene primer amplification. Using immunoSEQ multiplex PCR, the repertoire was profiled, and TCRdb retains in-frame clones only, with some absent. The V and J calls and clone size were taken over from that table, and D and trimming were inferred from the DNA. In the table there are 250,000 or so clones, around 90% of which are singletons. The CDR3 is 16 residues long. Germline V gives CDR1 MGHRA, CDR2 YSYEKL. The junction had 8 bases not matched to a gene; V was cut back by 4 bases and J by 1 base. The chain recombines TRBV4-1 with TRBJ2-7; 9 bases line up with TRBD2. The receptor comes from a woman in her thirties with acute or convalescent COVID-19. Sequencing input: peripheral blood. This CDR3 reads CASSPRVLAGSYEQYF. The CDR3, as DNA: TGCGCCAGCAGCCCGCGGGTCCTAGCGGGATCCTACGAGCAGTACTTC.